A single T cell receptor beta chain is shown here with its context. Its antigen is as yet unknown. These data are taken from a study of prognosis after radiotherapy for stage I lung cancer. Study at large: Stereotactic body radiotherapy was given without concurrent therapy in all patients. Distant metastases were recorded in several patients after radiotherapy, at a median of roughly 7 months, and no significant progression was recorded in approximately 14. General observations from the study: In patients who developed distant metastases, Shannon entropy measured after stereotactic body radiation therapy was lower, and baseline Shannon entropy was not associated with metastases.

V was pared by 7 bases and J by 7 bases, with 17 bases between. The germline V gene encodes CDR1 MNHEY and CDR2 SVGEGT. This CDR3 spans 13 amino acids. The TCR beta CDR3 region was amplified from genomic DNA, with two rounds of multiplex PCR being used for the amplification. Individual primers that were specific to each TRBV and TRBJ gene served in first-round PCR. A single record per CDR3 protein comes from TCRdb applying MiXCR to the multiplex PCR reads. The sample includes tens of thousands of distinct CDR3 sequences, about 41% seen only once; the top ten take about 32%. There were approximately 5.8 milliliters of peripheral blood drawn at each of two time points.

This material consisted of PBMCs, taken before or after stereotactic body radiation therapy (not recorded which). The origin of this receptor is a donor at least 50 years old with non-small cell lung cancer. The V call is TRBV6-2 or TRBV6-3, the J call TRBJ2-7; no definite D call. CDR3 nucleotide sequence: TGTGCCAGCAAACCAAAGGGTACGGTAGAGCAGTACTTC. It specifies CASKPKGTVEQYF.